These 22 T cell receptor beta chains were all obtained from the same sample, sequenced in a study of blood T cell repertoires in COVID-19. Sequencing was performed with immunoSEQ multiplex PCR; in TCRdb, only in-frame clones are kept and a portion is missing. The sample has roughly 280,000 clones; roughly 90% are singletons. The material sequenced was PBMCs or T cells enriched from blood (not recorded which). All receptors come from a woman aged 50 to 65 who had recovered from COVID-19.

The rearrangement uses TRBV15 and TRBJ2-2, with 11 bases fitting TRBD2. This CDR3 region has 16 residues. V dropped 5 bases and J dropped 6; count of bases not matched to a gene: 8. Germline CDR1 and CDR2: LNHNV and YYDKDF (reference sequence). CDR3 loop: CATSGRLAGRSGELFF. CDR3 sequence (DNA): TGTGCCACCAGCGGTCGACTAGCGGGACGTTCCGGGGAGCTGTTTTTT.

CDR3 residues: CASSPQSYEQYF. The CDR3 nucleotides are TGTGCCAGCAGCCCACAATCCTACGAGCAGTACTTC. V and J are TRBV7-9 and TRBJ2-7; D is uncertain. Trimming shortened V by 5 bases and J by 1 base, and 6 bases separated the two germline ends. Germline lookup yields CDR1 SEHNR and CDR2 FQNEAQ (reference sequence). This CDR3 spans 12 amino acids.

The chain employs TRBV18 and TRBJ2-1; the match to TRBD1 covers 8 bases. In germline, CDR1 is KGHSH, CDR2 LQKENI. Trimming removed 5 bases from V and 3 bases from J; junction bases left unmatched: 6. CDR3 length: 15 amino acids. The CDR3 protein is CASSVGQGSYNEQFF. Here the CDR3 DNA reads TGTGCCAGCTCAGTAGGACAGGGAAGCTACAATGAGCAGTTCTTC. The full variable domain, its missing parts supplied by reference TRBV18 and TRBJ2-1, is NAGVMQNPRHLVRRRGQEARLRCSPMKGHSHVYWYRQLPEEGLKFMVYLQKENIIDESGMPKERFSAEFPKEGPSILRIQQVVRGDSAAYFCASSVGQGSYNEQFFGPGTRLTVL.

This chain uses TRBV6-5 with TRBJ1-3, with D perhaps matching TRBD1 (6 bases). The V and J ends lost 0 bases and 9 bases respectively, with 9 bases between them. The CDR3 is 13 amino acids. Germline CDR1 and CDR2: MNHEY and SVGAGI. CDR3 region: CASSYSWDITIYF. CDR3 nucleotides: TGTGCCAGCAGTTACTCCTGGGACATCACCATATATTTT.

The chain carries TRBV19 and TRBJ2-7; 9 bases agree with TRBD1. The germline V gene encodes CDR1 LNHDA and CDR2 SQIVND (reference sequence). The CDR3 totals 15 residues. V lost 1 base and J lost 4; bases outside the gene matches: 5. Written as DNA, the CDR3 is TGTGCCAGTAGTATAGCGCAGACAGGGGGTTACGAGCAGTACTTC. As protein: CASSIAQTGGYEQYF.

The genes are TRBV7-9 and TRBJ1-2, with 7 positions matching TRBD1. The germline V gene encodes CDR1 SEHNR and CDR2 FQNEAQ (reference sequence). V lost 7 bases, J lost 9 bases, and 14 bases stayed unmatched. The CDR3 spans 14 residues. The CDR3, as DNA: TGTGCCAGCACCTTGGTAACAGGGGCGAGGAGCTACACCTTC. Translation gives CASTLVTGARSYTF.

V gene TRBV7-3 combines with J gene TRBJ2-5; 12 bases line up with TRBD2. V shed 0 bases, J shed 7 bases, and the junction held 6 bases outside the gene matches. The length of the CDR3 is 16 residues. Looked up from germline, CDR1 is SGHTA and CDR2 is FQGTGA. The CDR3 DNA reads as TGTGCCAGCAGCTTAACCGGGACTAGCGGGTCCGGGACCCAGTACTTC. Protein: CASSLTGTSGSGTQYF.

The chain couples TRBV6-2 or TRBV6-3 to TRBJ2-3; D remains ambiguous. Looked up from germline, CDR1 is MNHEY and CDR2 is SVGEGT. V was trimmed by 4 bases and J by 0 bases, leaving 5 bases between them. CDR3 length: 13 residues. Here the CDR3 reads CASSLSSTDTQYF. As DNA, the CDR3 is TGTGCCAGCAGTTTGAGTAGCACAGATACGCAGTATTTT.

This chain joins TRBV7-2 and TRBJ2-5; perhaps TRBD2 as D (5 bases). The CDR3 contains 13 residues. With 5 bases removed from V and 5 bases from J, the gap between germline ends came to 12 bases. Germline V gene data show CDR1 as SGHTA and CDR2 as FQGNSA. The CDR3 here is CASSRGPRETQYF. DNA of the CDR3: TGTGCCAGCAGCCGCGGGCCACGGGAGACCCAGTACTTC.

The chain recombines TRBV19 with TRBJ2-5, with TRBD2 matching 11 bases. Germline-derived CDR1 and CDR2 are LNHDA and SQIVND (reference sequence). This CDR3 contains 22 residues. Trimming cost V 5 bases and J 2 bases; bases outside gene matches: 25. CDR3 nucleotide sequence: TGTGCCAGTAGTCAACCGACGAAGACTAGCGGGACACTCAGGGACAGACAAGAGACCCAGTACTTC. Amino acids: CASSQPTKTSGTLRDRQETQYF.

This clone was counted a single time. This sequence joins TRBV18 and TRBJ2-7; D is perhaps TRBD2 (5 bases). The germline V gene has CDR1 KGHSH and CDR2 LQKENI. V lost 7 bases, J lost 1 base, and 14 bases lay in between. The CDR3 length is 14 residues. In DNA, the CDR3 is TGTGCCAGCTGCTCCCGGGAAAGATCCTACGAGCAGTACTTC. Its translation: CASCSRERSYEQYF.

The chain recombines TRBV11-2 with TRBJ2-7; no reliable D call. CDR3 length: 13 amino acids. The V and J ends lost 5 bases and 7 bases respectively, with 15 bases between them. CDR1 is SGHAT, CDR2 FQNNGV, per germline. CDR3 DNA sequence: TGTGCCAGCAGCCTTGGGCCTTATTGGGAGCAGTACTTC. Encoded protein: CASSLGPYWEQYF.

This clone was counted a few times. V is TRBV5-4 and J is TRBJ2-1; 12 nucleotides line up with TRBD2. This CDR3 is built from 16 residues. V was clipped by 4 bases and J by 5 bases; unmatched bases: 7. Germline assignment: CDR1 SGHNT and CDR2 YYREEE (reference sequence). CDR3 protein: CASSPGLAGTNNEQFF. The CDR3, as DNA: TGTGCCAGCAGCCCCGGACTAGCGGGAACGAACAATGAGCAGTTCTTC.

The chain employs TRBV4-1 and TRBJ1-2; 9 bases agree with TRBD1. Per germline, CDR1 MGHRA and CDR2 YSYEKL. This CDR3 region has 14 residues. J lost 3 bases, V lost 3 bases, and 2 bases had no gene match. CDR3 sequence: CASSQRDRDYGYTF. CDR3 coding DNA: TGCGCCAGCAGCCAGCGGGACAGGGACTATGGCTACACCTTC.

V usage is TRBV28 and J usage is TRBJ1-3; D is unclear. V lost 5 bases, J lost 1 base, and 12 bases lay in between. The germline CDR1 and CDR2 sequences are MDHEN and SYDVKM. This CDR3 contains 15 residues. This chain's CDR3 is CASSETARSGNTIYF. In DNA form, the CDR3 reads TGTGCCAGCAGTGAGACTGCTCGGTCTGGAAACACCATATATTTT.

The CDR3: CASSFAGQYNEQFF. The CDR3 DNA reads TGTGCCAGCAGCTTTGCGGGGCAATACAATGAGCAGTTCTTC. The J gene is TRBJ2-1, the V gene TRBV7-3; tentatively, D is TRBD2 (6 bases). Germline V CDR1 and CDR2: SGHTA, FQGTGA. The CDR3 has 14 residues. V was cut by 3 bases and J by 4 bases, with 10 bases left in between.

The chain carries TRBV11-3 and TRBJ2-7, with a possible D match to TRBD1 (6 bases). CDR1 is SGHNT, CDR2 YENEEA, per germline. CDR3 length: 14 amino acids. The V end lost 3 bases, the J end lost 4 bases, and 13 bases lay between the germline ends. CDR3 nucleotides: TGTGCCAGCAGCTTGGCAGGGGCGGAGTACGAGCAGTACTTC. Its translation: CASSLAGAEYEQYF.

The chain's CDR3 is CASIPPGRGSNQPQHF. CDR3 in DNA: TGTGCCAGTATCCCCCCGGGGAGAGGTAGCAATCAGCCCCAGCATTTT. The gene calls are TRBV19 and TRBJ1-5; D unclear. Germline V gives CDR1 LNHDA, CDR2 SQIVND (reference sequence). The germline V and J ends were trimmed by 7 bases and 0 bases, with 16 bases remaining between them. The CDR3 consists of 16 residues.

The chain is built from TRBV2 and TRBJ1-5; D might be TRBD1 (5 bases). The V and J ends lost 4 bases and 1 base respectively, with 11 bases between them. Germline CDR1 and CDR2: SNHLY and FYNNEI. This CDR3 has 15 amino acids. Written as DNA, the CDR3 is TGTGCCAGCAGTGTCCGGGGGGGAAGCAATCAGCCCCAGCATTTT. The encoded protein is CASSVRGGSNQPQHF.

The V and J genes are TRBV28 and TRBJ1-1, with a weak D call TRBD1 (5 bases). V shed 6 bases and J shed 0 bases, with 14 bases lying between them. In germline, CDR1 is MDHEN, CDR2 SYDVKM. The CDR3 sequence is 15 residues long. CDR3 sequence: CASRLGQIMNTEAFF. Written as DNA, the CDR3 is TGTGCCAGCAGGCTGGGGCAGATCATGAACACTGAAGCTTTCTTT. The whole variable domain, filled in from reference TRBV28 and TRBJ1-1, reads DVKVTQSSRYLVKRTGEKVFLECVQDMDHENMFWYRQDPGLGLRLIYFSYDVKMKEKGDIPEGYSVSREKKERFSLILESASTNQTSMYLCASRLGQIMNTEAFFGQGTRLTVV.

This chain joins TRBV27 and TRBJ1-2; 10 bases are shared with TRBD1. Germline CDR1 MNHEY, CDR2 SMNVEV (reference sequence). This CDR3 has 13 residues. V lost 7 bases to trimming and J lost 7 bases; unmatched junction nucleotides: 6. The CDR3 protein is CASIGQGGRGYTF. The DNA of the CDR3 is TGTGCCAGCATCGGACAGGGGGGGCGTGGCTACACCTTC.

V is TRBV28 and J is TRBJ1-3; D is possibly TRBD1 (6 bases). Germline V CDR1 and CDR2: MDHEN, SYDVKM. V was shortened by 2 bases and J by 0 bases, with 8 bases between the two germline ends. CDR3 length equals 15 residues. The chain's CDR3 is CASSLRGGSGNTIYF. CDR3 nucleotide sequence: TGTGCCAGCAGTTTACGAGGGGGCTCTGGAAACACCATATATTTT. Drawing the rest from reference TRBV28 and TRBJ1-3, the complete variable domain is DVKVTQSSRYLVKRTGEKVFLECVQDMDHENMFWYRQDPGLGLRLIYFSYDVKMKEKGDIPEGYSVSREKKERFSLILESASTNQTSMYLCASSLRGGSGNTIYFGEGSWLTVV.